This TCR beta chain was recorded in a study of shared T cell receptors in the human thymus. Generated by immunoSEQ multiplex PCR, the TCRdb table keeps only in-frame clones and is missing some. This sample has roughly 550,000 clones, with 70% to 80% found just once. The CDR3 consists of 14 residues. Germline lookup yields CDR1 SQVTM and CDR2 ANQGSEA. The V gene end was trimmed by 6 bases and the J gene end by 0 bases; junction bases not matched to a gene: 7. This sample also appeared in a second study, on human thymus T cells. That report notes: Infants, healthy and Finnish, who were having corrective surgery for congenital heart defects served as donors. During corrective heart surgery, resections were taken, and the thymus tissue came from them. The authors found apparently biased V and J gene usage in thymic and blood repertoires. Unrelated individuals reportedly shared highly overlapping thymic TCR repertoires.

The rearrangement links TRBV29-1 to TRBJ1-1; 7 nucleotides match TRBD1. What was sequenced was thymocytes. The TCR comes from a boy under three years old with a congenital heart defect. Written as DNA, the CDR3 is TGCAGCGTCAGACCCGACAGGGTGAACACTGAAGCTTTCTTT. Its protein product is CSVRPDRVNTEAFF.